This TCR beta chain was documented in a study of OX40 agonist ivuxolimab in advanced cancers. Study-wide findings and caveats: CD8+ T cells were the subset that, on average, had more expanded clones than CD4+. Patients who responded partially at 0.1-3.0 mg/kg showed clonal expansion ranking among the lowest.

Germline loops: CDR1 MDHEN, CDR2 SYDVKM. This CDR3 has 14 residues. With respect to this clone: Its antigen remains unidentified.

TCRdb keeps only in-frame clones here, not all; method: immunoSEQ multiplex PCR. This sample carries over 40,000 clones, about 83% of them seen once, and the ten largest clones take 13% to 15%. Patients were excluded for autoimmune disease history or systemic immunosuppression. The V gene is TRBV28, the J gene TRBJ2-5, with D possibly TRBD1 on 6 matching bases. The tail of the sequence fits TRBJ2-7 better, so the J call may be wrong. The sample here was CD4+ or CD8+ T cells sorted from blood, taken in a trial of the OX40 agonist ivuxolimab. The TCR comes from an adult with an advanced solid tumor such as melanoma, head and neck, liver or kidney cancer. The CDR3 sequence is CASRGAGRTYEQYF. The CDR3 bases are TGTGCCAGCAGGGGGGCCGGACGGACATACGAGCAGTACTTC.